This T cell receptor beta chain originates from a study of patients and donors after allogeneic stem cell transplantation. MiXCR, applied by TCRdb to the RT-PCR reads, yields one record per CDR3 protein. The sample includes hundreds of thousands of distinct CDR3 sequences, around 15% of them seen just once. V was pared by 1 base and J by 7 bases, with 3 bases of the junction left unmatched. Germline-derived CDR1 and CDR2 are KGHDR and SFDVKD. This CDR3 is 14 amino acids long. Sequenced material: blood, either unsorted or a sorted T cell fraction (not recorded which). The V gene is TRBV24-1, the J gene TRBJ2-1; 7 nucleotides line up with TRBD2. This receptor was obtained from a human donor who was either an allogeneic HSCT recipient or a stem cell or donor lymphocyte infusion donor (not recorded which). It is not recorded whose cells these are; they may come from a transplant donor. CDR3 nucleotide sequence: TGTGCCACCAGTGATTTAGCGCGGGGGAATGAGCAGTTCTTC. Its protein product is CATSDLARGNEQFF.